The 12 T cell receptor beta chains reported below all come from one sample, sequenced in a study of blood T cell repertoires in COVID-19. Clones were read by immunoSEQ multiplex PCR, and TCRdb kept only the in-frame ones, dropping some. The sample shows some 320,000 clones, 87% of them seen only once. Sequences were obtained from peripheral blood. These receptors all come from a woman in her forties or fifties who had recovered from COVID-19.

The chain uses TRBV5-4 and TRBJ1-1, with 9 positions matching TRBD1. This CDR3 comprises 17 residues. The V gene's germline CDR1 is SGHNT and CDR2 YYREEE (reference sequence). With V trimmed by 0 bases and J by 4 bases, 10 bases remained unmatched. For the CDR3, the DNA is TGTGCCAGCAGCTTGGCCGGGACAGGGAGTTTTGGCACTGAAGCTTTCTTT. Encoded protein: CASSLAGTGSFGTEAFF. The full variable domain, its missing parts supplied by reference TRBV5-4 and TRBJ1-1, is ETGVTQSPTHLIKTRGQQVTLRCSSQSGHNTVSWYQQALGQGPQFIFQYYREEENGRGNFPPRFSGLQFPNYSSELNVNALELDDSALYLCASSLAGTGSFGTEAFFGQGTRLTVV.

The chain is built from TRBV11-2 and TRBJ2-7; no clear D. This CDR3 contains 13 residues. Between the trimmed V and J ends, which lost 2 bases and 2 bases, there was a span of 7 bases. Germline loops: CDR1 SGHAT, CDR2 FQNNGV. CDR3 loop: CASSLNLAYEQYF. The CDR3 DNA is TGTGCCAGCAGCTTAAACTTAGCCTACGAGCAGTACTTC.

The J gene is TRBJ2-1, the V gene TRBV25-1; weak D call: TRBD2 (5 bases). Germline V lookup: CDR1 MGHDK, CDR2 SYGVNS. The CDR3 has 16 amino acids. The V and J ends lost 3 bases and 1 base respectively, with 13 bases between them. The CDR3 is CASSEGGRGSYNEQFF. Here the CDR3 DNA reads TGTGCCAGCAGTGAGGGCGGCAGAGGGTCCTACAATGAGCAGTTCTTC.

V is TRBV5-4 and J is TRBJ2-3; 8 nucleotides agree with TRBD2. Germline CDR1 is SGHNT and CDR2 is YYREEE (reference sequence). V shed 0 bases, J shed 0 bases, and the junction held 6 bases outside the gene matches. The length of the CDR3 is 17 residues. The chain's CDR3 is CASSLDSGGPSTDTQYF. In DNA form, the CDR3 reads TGTGCCAGCAGCTTGGACAGCGGGGGACCGAGCACAGATACGCAGTATTTT.

This clone was recorded once. The genes are TRBV10-3 and TRBJ1-3; 9 nucleotides match TRBD1. The CDR3 contains 16 residues. J gave up 2 bases and V 5 bases, and 7 bases lay outside the gene matches. Germline CDR1 ENHRY, CDR2 SYGVKD. The CDR3 region is CAISPITGGTGNTIYF. For the CDR3, the DNA is TGTGCCATCAGTCCCATTACAGGGGGCACTGGAAACACCATATATTTT.

The V gene is TRBV19, the J gene TRBJ2-5, with D tentatively TRBD2 (5 bases). The CDR3 totals 14 residues. Germline V gene sequence: CDR1 LNHDA, CDR2 SQIVND (reference sequence). V gave up 3 bases and J gave up 2 bases, with 10 bases separating them. The CDR3 DNA reads TGTGCCAGTAGTATTATCGGGATTCAAGAGACCCAGTACTTC. Its protein product is CASSIIGIQETQYF.

The J gene is TRBJ2-3, the V gene TRBV5-1, with TRBD2 identical over 9 bases. Trimming removed 6 bases from V and 4 bases from J; junction bases left unmatched: 6. Per germline, CDR1 SGHRS and CDR2 YFSETQ. This CDR3 comprises 14 residues. CDR3 DNA: TGCGCCAGCAAGCTAGCGGGAAGGGCAGATACGCAGTATTTT. The encoded protein is CASKLAGRADTQYF.

The rearrangement joins TRBV4-3 to TRBJ2-7, with 8 bases aligning to TRBD1. CDR1 and CDR2 from the germline V gene are LGHNA and YSLEER. Trimming took 0 bases from V and 5 from J; bases not matched to a gene: 9. The CDR3 covers 16 residues. The CDR3 DNA follows: TGCGCCAGCAGCCAAGATCGACAGGGGCCGCCGGACGAGCAGTACTTC. Its translation is CASSQDRQGPPDEQYF.

The V gene is TRBV6-5, the J gene TRBJ1-3; possible D gene TRBD1, 5 bases. The CDR3 has 14 residues. The germline gives CDR1 MNHEY, CDR2 SVGAGI. Deletions cut 7 bases from V and 0 bases from J, with 10 bases between. DNA of the CDR3: TGTGCCAGCAAGGGAGGGGTCTCTGGAAACACCATATATTTT. It specifies CASKGGVSGNTIYF.

On this clone itself: One base away lies a much larger clone, so this may be a sequencing read error. The chain is built from TRBV6-5 and TRBJ2-2; TRBD1 agrees at 7 bases. The V segment lost 0 bases and the J segment 3 bases; nucleotides outside the gene matches: 1. Germline V gene sequence: CDR1 MNHEY, CDR2 SVGAGI. There are 15 residues in the CDR3. Written as DNA, the CDR3 is TGTGCCAGCAGTTACTCAGGGGGCGACACCGGGGAGCTGTTTTTT. Its translation is CASSYSGGDTGELFF.

This clone was recorded once. This sequence joins TRBV29-1 and TRBJ2-5; 8 bases align to TRBD2. The length of the CDR3 is 13 residues. The germline V gene encodes CDR1 SQVTM and CDR2 ANQGSEA. Written as DNA, the CDR3 is TGCAGTCACGGACTAGCCCCGGGGGAGACCCAGTACTTC. Amino acids: CSHGLAPGETQYF.

This sequence joins TRBV27 and TRBJ2-1, with 11 bases identical to TRBD2. Unmatched junction bases numbered 8, after V lost 5 bases and J lost 8 bases. CDR1 is MNHEY and CDR2 is SMNVEV in the germline V gene (reference sequence). The CDR3 consists of 15 residues. The CDR3 loop is CASSPGTSGSYEQFF. The CDR3 coding sequence is TGTGCCAGCAGTCCCGGGACTAGCGGATCGTATGAGCAGTTCTTC.